The 8 T cell receptor beta chains below were found in one sample sequenced in a study of blood T cell repertoires in COVID-19 (dated by TCRdb to 2020 to 2021). Library method: the immunoSEQ multiplex PCR assay. Not all clones reach the TCRdb copy of this immuneACCESS table, which keeps in-frame sequences only. Checked studies attribute under half of the gap to unresolved V genes and leave the rest unexplained. The sample has over 200,000 clones on record, roughly 84% of them singletons. The ten largest clonotypes hold over 1.5% of the sample. The sequencing sample was made of peripheral blood. These receptors were taken from a man aged 35-49 years with active or convalescent COVID-19.

The chain uses TRBV2 and TRBJ1-6, with TRBD1 identical over 7 bases. V was clipped by 4 bases and J by 6 bases; unmatched bases: 6. The CDR3 totals 15 residues. Looked up from germline, CDR1 is SNHLY and CDR2 is FYNNEI. CDR3 coding DNA: TGTGCCAGCAGTGGACAGGGACCCTTTAATTCACCCCTCCACTTT. It encodes CASSGQGPFNSPLHF.

This clone was picked up a small number of times. The V call is TRBV7-2, the J call TRBJ2-2, with 7 bases aligning to TRBD1. The CDR3 is made up of 14 amino acids. The V gene end was trimmed by 3 bases and the J gene end by 3 bases; junction bases not matched to a gene: 1. Germline V gene sequence: CDR1 SGHTA, CDR2 FQGNSA. The CDR3 DNA sequence: TGTGCCAGCAGCTTGGGACAGTACACCGGGGAGCTGTTTTTT. This sequence encodes CASSLGQYTGELFF. The entire variable domain, with the rest obtained from reference TRBV7-2 and TRBJ2-2, is as follows: GAGVSQSPSNKVTEKGKDVELRCDPISGHTALYWYRQSLGQGLEFLIYFQGNSAPDKSGLPSDRFSAERTGGSVSTLTIQRTQQEDSAVYLCASSLGQYTGELFFGEGSRLTVL.

The J gene is TRBJ1-1, the V gene TRBV5-3; TRBD1 might be the D (5 bases). TRBV5-3 qualifies as an ORF whose function is uncertain. The CDR3 sequence is 12 residues long. The V gene lost 3 bases and the J gene lost 11 bases, with 14 bases spanning the gap. CDR3 nucleotide sequence: TGTGCCAGAAGCTGCCCCGGGGGTGGCGCTTTCTTT. It yields the protein CARSCPGGGAFF.

The J gene is TRBJ2-7, the V gene TRBV27; perhaps TRBD1 as D (6 bases). The CDR3 loop spans 13 amino acids. Trimming removed 6 bases from V and 2 bases from J, with 11 bases in between. Germline V gives CDR1 MNHEY, CDR2 SMNVEV (reference sequence). CDR3 nucleotides: TGTGCCAGCAGAGTCCGGACAGCCTACGAGCAGTACTTC. This encodes CASRVRTAYEQYF.

This rearrangement joins TRBV19 to TRBJ1-5; TRBD1 is a possible D gene (6 bases). V was clipped by 5 bases and J by 7 bases, with 15 bases between them. The CDR3 is made up of 14 amino acids. Per the germline V gene, CDR1 is LNHDA and CDR2 is SQIVND (reference sequence). The CDR3 coding sequence is TGTGCCAGTAGTGCACAGGGTCTGGGACAGCCCCAGCATTTT. Its protein is CASSAQGLGQPQHF.

This chain links TRBV7-9 with TRBJ2-7; the match to TRBD1 covers 8 bases. V lost 5 bases and J lost 1; bases outside the gene matches: 7. Germline V CDR1 and CDR2: SEHNR, FQNEAQ (reference sequence). This CDR3 is built from 15 residues. The CDR3 reads CASSPRGQGSYEQYF. The CDR3 nucleotides are TGTGCCAGCAGCCCCAGGGGGCAGGGGTCCTACGAGCAGTACTTC.

The chain combines TRBV28 with TRBJ2-4; perhaps TRBD2 as D (6 bases). The germline V gene encodes CDR1 MDHEN and CDR2 SYDVKM. The V end lost 5 bases, the J end lost 1 base, and 18 bases lay between the germline ends. CDR3 length: 17 amino acids. CDR3 nucleotide sequence: TGTGCCAGCAGTCTAGCCGGGACTCCATTCGCCAAAAACATTCAGTACTTC. Amino acid sequence: CASSLAGTPFAKNIQYF.

The chain employs TRBV9 and TRBJ1-3; the D gene is possibly TRBD1 (5 bases). Deletions cut 3 bases from V and 0 bases from J, with 10 bases between. The germline gives CDR1 SGDLS, CDR2 YYNGEE. The length of the CDR3 is 15 residues. The DNA for the CDR3 is TGTGCCAGCAGCGCCGGGGGAAACTCTGGAAACACCATATATTTT. It translates to CASSAGGNSGNTIYF.